The 15 T cell receptor beta chains below were found in one sample sequenced in a study of CD8 T cells in ankylosing spondylitis. Each CDR3 protein gets one entry after TCRdb re-called the 5' RACE reads with MiXCR. Of over 130,000 distinct CDR3 sequences listed, 44% are singletons. Sequencing was performed on synovial fluid, either unsorted or a sorted T cell fraction (not recorded which). The receptors derive from a male donor with ankylosing spondylitis.

The V gene is TRBV6-1, the J gene TRBJ1-2; a possible D gene is TRBD1 (5 bases). The V end was cut by 1 base, the J end by 8 bases, with 17 bases between. Germline CDR1 reads MNHNS; CDR2 reads SASEGT. The CDR3 sequence is 15 residues long. This CDR3 reads CASSEVGGTSMGYTF. DNA for the CDR3: TGTGCCAGCAGTGAAGTGGGGGGAACCTCTATGGGCTACACCTTC.

There are a few counts of this clonotype. The rearrangement joins TRBV29-1 to TRBJ2-5, with TRBD2 identical over 11 bases. Germline V CDR1 and CDR2: SQVTM, ANQGSEA. The CDR3 has 16 residues. The J segment lost 10 bases and the V segment lost 0 bases, leaving 13 bases of the junction unmatched. The CDR3 DNA reads TGCAGCGTTGAAGATATAATGCTAGCGGGAGGAGGGGACCAGTACTTC. Protein product: CSVEDIMLAGGGDQYF.

The chain is built from TRBV27 and TRBJ2-7; 9 bases align to TRBD2. CDR3 length equals 15 residues. Germline CDR1 MNHEY, CDR2 SMNVEV (reference sequence). V lost 6 bases, J lost 6 bases, and 12 bases stayed unmatched. CDR3 nucleotides: TGTGCCAGCAGCCTCCATGTGATAGCGGGGGCCGAGCAGTACTTC. As protein: CASSLHVIAGAEQYF.

The rearrangement joins TRBV7-8 to TRBJ2-7, with a possible D match to TRBD2 (6 bases). The CDR3 is made up of 14 amino acids. Per germline, CDR1 SGHVS and CDR2 FQNEAQ. The germline V and J ends were trimmed by 1 base and 3 bases, with 10 bases remaining between them. In DNA, the CDR3 is TGTGCCAGCAGCTTAGAAGTTAGCGGCTACGAGCAGTACTTC. It codes for CASSLEVSGYEQYF.

The rearrangement joins TRBV28 to TRBJ2-7, with no clear D. Germline-derived CDR1 and CDR2 are MDHEN and SYDVKM. The ends were cut back, 7 bases at V and 4 bases at J, with 17 bases in the middle. CDR3 length: 14 residues. CDR3 sequence: CASTPRPGRYEQYF. The CDR3 nucleotides read TGTGCCAGCACACCCCGCCCCGGCAGGTACGAGCAGTACTTC.

This clonotype was seen a few times. The CDR3 reads CASSLLERGGYEQYF. The CDR3 coding sequence is TGTGCCAGCAGCTTATTGGAGCGGGGGGGCTACGAGCAGTACTTC. V is TRBV7-8 and J is TRBJ2-7, with TRBD2 matching over 10 bases. The V segment lost 2 bases and the J segment 3 bases; nucleotides outside the gene matches: 4. Germline CDR1 and CDR2: SGHVS and FQNEAQ. The CDR3 loop spans 15 amino acids.

CDR3 DNA sequence: TGCGCCAGCAGCATCGGACAGGGGGGGGAGACCCTCCACTTT. Amino acids: CASSIGQGGETLHF. This chain connects TRBV5-1 to TRBJ1-6, with 10 bases aligning to TRBD1. After removal of 4 bases from V and 14 bases from J, the junction contained 9 bases not matched to a gene. The CDR3 spans 14 residues. The germline V gene has CDR1 SGHRS and CDR2 YFSETQ.

V usage is TRBV4-2 and J usage is TRBJ1-5; 7 nucleotides agree with TRBD1. Germline V lookup: CDR1 LGHNA, CDR2 YNFKEQ. This CDR3 comprises 12 residues. The V and J ends lost 5 bases and 7 bases, in that order; junction bases with no gene match: 2. The CDR3 DNA reads TGTGCCAGCAGCAACAGGGGCCAGCCCCAGCATTTT. Its protein product is CASSNRGQPQHF.

The V call is TRBV5-1, the J call TRBJ1-2; D is unresolved. V gave up 4 bases and J gave up 7 bases, with 20 bases separating them. The germline V gene encodes CDR1 SGHRS and CDR2 YFSETQ. The CDR3 covers 15 residues. CDR3 DNA sequence: TGCGCCAGCAGCGGCAGACCGTGGTTTCTAGGTGGCTACACCTTC. This encodes CASSGRPWFLGGYTF.

This sequence joins TRBV3-1 and TRBJ2-1; 10 nucleotides align to TRBD2. Germline V gene data show CDR1 as LGHDT and CDR2 as YNNKEL (reference sequence). The ends lost 0 bases at V and 4 bases at J; junction bases unmatched: 0. The CDR3 runs to 15 residues. For the CDR3, the DNA is TGTGCCAGCAGCCAAGAACTAGCGGGGTACAATGAGCAGTTCTTC. It encodes CASSQELAGYNEQFF.

The chain couples TRBV7-3 to TRBJ1-1, with TRBD1 identical over 7 bases. Trimming cost V 4 bases and J 0 bases; bases outside gene matches: 8. Germline V gives CDR1 SGHTA, CDR2 FQGTGA. The CDR3 has 16 residues. This CDR3 reads CASSCLDRVLNTEAFF. CDR3 coding DNA: TGTGCCAGCAGCTGTCTCGACAGGGTATTGAACACTGAAGCTTTCTTT.

The chain links TRBV28 to TRBJ2-7; 10 bases are shared with TRBD1. The CDR3 is 17 residues long. In germline, CDR1 is MDHEN, CDR2 SYDVKM. With 1 base clipped from V and 0 bases from J, the junction kept 6 bases outside the gene matches. The CDR3 DNA reads as TGTGCCAGCAGTTTATTCCACGGACAGGGGGACTCCTACGAGCAGTACTTC. Translated: CASSLFHGQGDSYEQYF. The full variable domain, completed using reference TRBV28 and TRBJ2-7, is DVKVTQSSRYLVKRTGEKVFLECVQDMDHENMFWYRQDPGLGLRLIYFSYDVKMKEKGDIPEGYSVSREKKERFSLILESASTNQTSMYLCASSLFHGQGDSYEQYFGPGTRLTVT.

The V gene is TRBV24-1, the J gene TRBJ2-5; D is uncertain. Per germline, CDR1 KGHDR and CDR2 SFDVKD. The CDR3 loop spans 11 amino acids. Trimming removed 11 bases from V and 5 bases from J, with 11 bases in between. The chain's CDR3 is CAISDGETQYF. The CDR3, as DNA: TGTGCCATCTCGGACGGGGAGACCCAGTACTTC.

This clonotype turned up a few times. This chain uses TRBV12-3 or TRBV12-4 with TRBJ2-3; 9 bases line up with TRBD2. The CDR3 length is 16 residues. V shed 8 bases and J 2 bases; nucleotides not matched to a gene: 11. Here the CDR3 reads CASGGGLASLTDTQYF. DNA of the CDR3: TGTGCCAGCGGGGGGGGACTAGCAAGCCTCACAGATACGCAGTATTTT.

J is TRBJ1-4 and V is TRBV12-5, with D uncertain. The CDR3 runs 13 residues. CDR1 LGHNT and CDR2 FRNRAP come from the germline V gene. Trimming removed 0 bases from V and 10 bases from J, with 9 bases in between. Here the CDR3 reads CASGLVRYGKLFF. The CDR3, as DNA: TGTGCTAGTGGTTTGGTACGGTATGGAAAACTGTTTTTT.